This entry describes one T cell receptor (beta chain). These data are taken from a study of cytomegalovirus exposure and HLA in healthy donors. A multiplex PCR was run with 60 Vbeta primers and 13 Jbeta primers. The table came from immunoSEQ multiplex PCR; TCRdb's copy has only in-frame clones and leaves some out. The sample includes around 100,000 clones, around 66% of them seen just once. V was cut by 6 bases and J by 5 bases, with 13 bases left in between. The CDR3 totals 13 residues. Germline V gene sequence: CDR1 MNHEY, CDR2 SMNVEV (reference sequence). The sample was PBMCs. V is TRBV27 and J is TRBJ1-2; TRBD1 is a possible D gene (5 bases). This sequence was found in a woman aged 45-65 years in good health and CMV-seronegative. In nucleotides, the CDR3 is TGTGCCAGCAGCCAGACAGCAGATTATGGCTACACCTTC. Protein sequence: CASSQTADYGYTF.